A single sample is the source of the 7 T cell receptor beta chains below, sequenced in a study of regulatory T cells in long-lasting Graves disease. Time point described: newly diagnosed GD, antithyroid drugs for less than 3 months. PBMC-derived RNA was used for the TCR library. Both iRepertoire HTBI primers and Arm-PCR of CDR3 regions were used to build the TCR beta libraries. TCRdb re-analysed the multiplex PCR reads in MiXCR, keeping a single row per CDR3 protein. The table lists around 400,000 distinct CDR3 sequences, around a sixth of them singletons, with 22% in the top ten. Sequences were derived from peripheral blood mononuclear cells (PBMCs), sampled at new diagnosis, from a patient treated with antithyroid drugs. The receptors were gathered from a female donor with Graves disease.

This clonotype was seen a handful of times. This rearrangement joins TRBV10-1 to TRBJ2-1, with D tentatively TRBD2 (6 bases). Germline CDR1 is WNHNN and CDR2 is SYGVQD (reference sequence). The CDR3 spans 16 residues. V shed 0 bases and J shed 2 bases, with 11 bases lying between them. Here the CDR3 reads CASSESARTTYNEQFF. CDR3 DNA: TGCGCCAGCAGTGAGTCGGCCCGGACTACCTACAATGAGCAGTTCTTC.

The chain uses TRBV12-5 and TRBJ1-4, with 9 nucleotides matching TRBD1. Germline V CDR1 and CDR2: LGHNT, FRNRAP. The CDR3 is 16 amino acids. The V segment lost 1 base and the J segment 4 bases; nucleotides outside the gene matches: 4. The CDR3 loop reads CASGLDRGLSNEKLFF. The CDR3 DNA is TGTGCTAGTGGTTTGGACAGGGGGCTGAGTAATGAAAAACTGTTTTTT.

This clonotype has only a few counts. This sequence joins TRBV11-2 and TRBJ2-1; D is perhaps TRBD2 (5 bases). The J call is in doubt because the DNA end fits TRBJ2-5 better. The CDR3 is 15 amino acids. The germline CDR1 and CDR2 sequences are SGHAT and FQNNGV. CDR3 residues: CASSSRFLGKETQYF. The CDR3 DNA is TGTGCCAGCAGCTCCCGCTTCCTCGGGAAGGAGACCCAGTACTTC.

This chain uses TRBV7-9 with TRBJ2-5, with D perhaps TRBD1 or TRBD2 (5 bases each). CDR3 length: 14 amino acids. Between the trimmed V and J ends, which lost 7 bases and 1 base, there was a span of 13 bases. The V gene's germline CDR1 is SEHNR and CDR2 FQNEAQ (reference sequence). The CDR3 DNA is TGTGCCAGCACCCCTTTCGGGACCCAAGAGACCCAGTACTTC. As protein: CASTPFGTQETQYF. Full variable domain (rest looked up from reference TRBV7-9 and TRBJ2-5): DTGVSQNPRHKITKRGQNVTFRCDPISEHNRLYWYRQTLGQGPEFLTYFQNEAQLEKSRLLSDRFSAERPKGSFSTLEIQRTEQGDSAMYLCASTPFGTQETQYFGPGTRLLVL.

This clonotype turned up a few times. CDR3: CASSGFGQDKLGRELFF. The CDR3 region has the DNA TGTGCCAGCAGTGGCTTCGGACAGGACAAGTTGGGCCGGGAGCTGTTTTTT. V and J are TRBV6-1 and TRBJ2-2; 7 nucleotides line up with TRBD1. Germline V gene sequence: CDR1 MNHNS, CDR2 SASEGT. Trimming removed 4 bases from V and 9 bases from J; junction bases left unmatched: 17. The CDR3 has 17 amino acids.

The sample holds one count of this clonotype. This chain links TRBV20-1 with TRBJ2-7; 7 bases align to TRBD1. With 0 bases clipped from V and 4 bases from J, the junction kept 6 bases outside the gene matches. The CDR3 is 14 amino acids. Germline loops: CDR1 DFQATT, CDR2 SNEGSKA (reference sequence). CDR3 region: CSARDRTGQYEQYF. CDR3 nucleotides: TGCAGTGCTAGAGACAGGACAGGACAATACGAGCAGTACTTC.

This sequence joins TRBV25-1 and TRBJ2-3; D is uncertain. Per the germline V gene, CDR1 is MGHDK and CDR2 is SYGVNS. The CDR3 covers 13 residues. Trimming left V 0 bases short and J 2 bases short, with 3 bases between. CDR3 sequence (DNA): TGTGCCAGCAGTGAATATACCACAGATACGCAGTATTTT. Translated: CASSEYTTDTQYF.